Sequencing of this T cell receptor (beta chain) was carried out in a study of TIL therapy for anti-PD-1-resistant metastatic lung cancer. Overall study context: Half of patients were current or former smokers.

This was the immunoSEQ v3 assay. Sequencing depth was about 2 million read pairs for survey level, 5-6 million for deep. The assay was immunoSEQ multiplex PCR, and TCRdb's table has in-frame clones only and misses some. The sample holds about 10,000 clones, about 60% seen once. To note about this clone: Its antigen remains unidentified.

The CDR3 is 15 residues long. The germline V and J ends were trimmed by 3 bases and 5 bases, with 14 bases remaining between them. Looked up from germline, CDR1 is LNHDA and CDR2 is SQIVND (reference sequence). Study-wide results and limits: Compared with baseline intratumoral T cells, expanded TIL cultures were more clonal and less diverse (approximately 6% vs 31%). This highly selected cohort may not generalize to typical lung cancer patients.

The time point denotes: pre-treatment sample, taken before nivolumab and TIL therapy. The tumor samples were excised metastases, mostly pleural nodules or supraclavicular lymph nodes. V gene TRBV19 combines with J gene TRBJ1-5; D uncertain. The sequence came from a person between 25 and 80 years old with non-small cell lung cancer. Sample: tumor tissue, taken at baseline. The CDR3 coding sequence is TGTGCCAGTAGTATGTACTCCGGGATGGATCAGCCCCAGCATTTT. The encoded protein is CASSMYSGMDQPQHF.